This T cell receptor beta chain stems from a study of cytomegalovirus exposure and HLA in healthy donors. It was healthy bone marrow donors who served as donors. The CDR3 spans 16 residues. Germline loops: CDR1 LNHDA, CDR2 SQIVND (reference sequence). With 0 bases removed from V and 4 bases from J, the gap between germline ends came to 13 bases. PCR used 60 Vbeta primers and 13 Jbeta primers. Assay used: immunoSEQ multiplex PCR; TCRdb lists only in-frame clones, some missing. The sample data list about 90,000 clones. For this clone: Its antigen is currently unknown.

Whole-study findings and limits: The presence/absence work took it that sequencing depth was about the same across donors. Confirmation was obtained in vitro that a few CMV-associated chains are specific for CMV antigens. The availability of immune exposure information extended only to CMV serostatus.

The chain has TRBV19 and TRBJ2-1; D possibly corresponds to TRBD2 (6 bases). The source material was PBMCs. The receptor was derived from a woman aged 25 to 45 in good health and CMV-seronegative. CDR3 in DNA: TGTGCCAGTAGTATAGATCGCGGGGCCGTATACAATGAGCAGTTCTTC. It yields the protein CASSIDRGAVYNEQFF.